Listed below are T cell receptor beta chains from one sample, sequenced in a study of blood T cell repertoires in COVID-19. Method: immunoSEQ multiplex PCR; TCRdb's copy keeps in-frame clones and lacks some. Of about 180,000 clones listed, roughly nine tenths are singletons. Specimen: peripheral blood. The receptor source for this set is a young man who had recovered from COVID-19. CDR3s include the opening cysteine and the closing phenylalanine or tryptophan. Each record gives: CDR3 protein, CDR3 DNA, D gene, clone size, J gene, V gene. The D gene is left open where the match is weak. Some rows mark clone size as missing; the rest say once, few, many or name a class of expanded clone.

CDR3aa: CAWSVGAGDGYTF
CDR3nt: TGTGCCTGGAGTGTAGGGGCAGGAGATGGCTACACCTTC
d_gene: NA
abundance: NA
j_gene: TRBJ1-2
v_gene: TRBV30

CDR3aa: CSVRQEETQYF
CDR3nt: TGCAGCGTTCGGCAGGAAGAGACCCAGTACTTC
d_gene: NA
abundance: NA
j_gene: TRBJ2-5
v_gene: TRBV29-1

CDR3aa: CASSYSPASGIYEQYF
CDR3nt: TGTGCCAGCAGTTACTCCCCCGCTAGCGGGATATACGAGCAGTACTTC
d_gene: TRBD2
abundance: NA
j_gene: TRBJ2-7
v_gene: TRBV6-5

CDR3aa: CASSPRQGANTEAFF
CDR3nt: TGTGCCAGCTCACCGCGACAGGGTGCGAACACTGAAGCTTTCTTT
d_gene: TRBD1
abundance: NA
j_gene: TRBJ1-1
v_gene: TRBV18

CDR3aa: CASSQTSGRETQYF
CDR3nt: TGTGCCAGCAGCCAGACTAGCGGGAGGGAGACCCAGTACTTC
d_gene: TRBD2
abundance: NA
j_gene: TRBJ2-5
v_gene: TRBV9

CDR3aa: CASSLSTVNYEQYF
CDR3nt: TGTGCCAGCAGTTTATCCACAGTGAACTACGAGCAGTACTTC
d_gene: NA
abundance: NA
j_gene: TRBJ2-7
v_gene: TRBV27

CDR3aa: CASSSFIGVTNYGYTF
CDR3nt: TGTGCCAGCAGCTCCTTCATAGGGGTCACCAACTATGGCTACACCTTC
d_gene: NA
abundance: NA
j_gene: TRBJ1-2
v_gene: TRBV11-2

CDR3aa: CASSLAGLLFEQYF
CDR3nt: TGTGCCAGCAGCTTGGCGGGACTCTTATTTGAGCAGTACTTC
d_gene: NA
abundance: once
j_gene: TRBJ2-7
v_gene: TRBV5-6

CDR3aa: CASLGQGRGETGELFF
CDR3nt: TGTGCCAGTCTAGGCCAGGGCAGGGGTGAAACCGGGGAGCTGTTTTTT
d_gene: NA
abundance: once
j_gene: TRBJ2-2
v_gene: TRBV19

CDR3aa: CASARDYNQPQHF
CDR3nt: TGTGCCAGCGCCCGGGACTACAATCAGCCCCAGCATTTT
d_gene: NA
abundance: NA
j_gene: TRBJ1-5
v_gene: TRBV9

CDR3aa: CASSLAGGYTDTQYF
CDR3nt: TGTGCCAGCAGCCTAGCGGGAGGATACACAGATACGCAGTATTTT
d_gene: TRBD2
abundance: NA
j_gene: TRBJ2-3
v_gene: TRBV6-5

CDR3aa: CASSKGSTGGNEKLFF
CDR3nt: TGTGCCAGCAGCAAGGGATCGACGGGGGGAAATGAAAAACTGTTTTTT
d_gene: NA
abundance: NA
j_gene: TRBJ1-4
v_gene: TRBV5-6

CDR3aa: CASQFLGTSYNEQFF
CDR3nt: TGTGCCAGCCAATTCCTAGGAACCTCCTACAATGAGCAGTTCTTC
d_gene: NA
abundance: NA
j_gene: TRBJ2-1
v_gene: TRBV28

CDR3aa: CASSPGRGPYEQYF
CDR3nt: TGTGCCAGCAGTCCCGGGAGGGGCCCCTACGAGCAGTACTTC
d_gene: TRBD2
abundance: NA
j_gene: TRBJ2-7
v_gene: TRBV27

CDR3aa: CASSQDLTGRSAKNIQYF
CDR3nt: TGTGCCAGCAGCCAAGATCTCACAGGGAGATCAGCCAAAAACATTCAGTACTTC
d_gene: NA
abundance: NA
j_gene: TRBJ2-4
v_gene: TRBV4-2

CDR3aa: CASSLTGFYGYTF
CDR3nt: TGTGCCAGCAGCCTTACAGGCTTCTATGGCTACACCTTC
d_gene: NA
abundance: NA
j_gene: TRBJ1-2
v_gene: TRBV28

CDR3aa: CASSLRLAGNEQFF
CDR3nt: TGCGCCAGCAGCCTCCGACTAGCAGGCAATGAGCAGTTCTTC
d_gene: TRBD2
abundance: NA
j_gene: TRBJ2-1
v_gene: TRBV4-1

CDR3aa: CASSSPGQGHNEQFF
CDR3nt: TGTGCCAGCAGTTCACCGGGACAGGGACACAATGAGCAGTTCTTC
d_gene: TRBD1
abundance: NA
j_gene: TRBJ2-1
v_gene: TRBV27

CDR3aa: CASSQEAGLAGANEQYF
CDR3nt: TGCGCCAGCAGCCAAGAGGCAGGACTAGCGGGAGCGAACGAGCAGTACTTC
d_gene: TRBD2
abundance: NA
j_gene: TRBJ2-7
v_gene: TRBV4-1

CDR3aa: CASSYFAGPGTGELFF
CDR3nt: TGTGCCAGCAGTTACTTCGCGGGGCCGGGCACCGGGGAGCTGTTTTTT
d_gene: NA
abundance: NA
j_gene: TRBJ2-2
v_gene: TRBV6-5

CDR3aa: CASMGQGFMNTEAFF
CDR3nt: TGTGCCAGCATGGGACAGGGTTTTATGAACACTGAAGCTTTCTTT
d_gene: TRBD1
abundance: NA
j_gene: TRBJ1-1
v_gene: TRBV28

CDR3aa: CASSLSLAGAYEQYF
CDR3nt: TGTGCCAGCAGCTTAAGTCTAGCGGGAGCCTACGAGCAGTACTTC
d_gene: TRBD2
abundance: NA
j_gene: TRBJ2-7
v_gene: TRBV7-2

CDR3aa: CASSSGGSGNTIYF
CDR3nt: TGCGCCAGCAGCTCGGGGGGCTCAGGAAACACCATATATTTT
d_gene: NA
abundance: once
j_gene: TRBJ1-3
v_gene: TRBV5-1

CDR3aa: CASSPLGVRNGELFF
CDR3nt: TGTGCCAGCTCACCACTGGGAGTGAGGAACGGGGAGCTGTTTTTT
d_gene: NA
abundance: NA
j_gene: TRBJ2-2
v_gene: TRBV18

CDR3aa: CASSTTSGSSEYNEQFF
CDR3nt: TGCGCCAGCAGCACGACTAGCGGGAGTTCCGAATACAATGAGCAGTTCTTC
d_gene: TRBD2
abundance: NA
j_gene: TRBJ2-1
v_gene: TRBV5-1

CDR3aa: CASSSWEGGPYEQYF
CDR3nt: TGTGCCAGCAGCTCTTGGGAGGGGGGACCCTACGAGCAGTACTTC
d_gene: NA
abundance: NA
j_gene: TRBJ2-7
v_gene: TRBV7-9

CDR3aa: CASSRNQGYEQYF
CDR3nt: TGTGCCAGCAGCCGGAACCAGGGCTACGAGCAGTACTTC
d_gene: NA
abundance: NA
j_gene: TRBJ2-7
v_gene: TRBV3-1/TRBV3-2

CDR3aa: CASSFGENSGDYEQYF
CDR3nt: TGCGCCAGCAGCTTTGGGGAAAATAGCGGGGACTACGAGCAGTACTTC
d_gene: TRBD2
abundance: NA
j_gene: TRBJ2-7
v_gene: TRBV5-1

CDR3aa: CASSLGGLEEPQHF
CDR3nt: TGTGCCAGCAGCTTAGGAGGGCTTGAGGAGCCCCAGCATTTT
d_gene: NA
abundance: NA
j_gene: TRBJ1-5
v_gene: TRBV11-2

CDR3aa: CATSDSGLAGSFTQYF
CDR3nt: TGTGCCACCAGTGATTCGGGACTAGCGGGATCATTTACGCAGTATTTT
d_gene: TRBD2
abundance: NA
j_gene: TRBJ2-3
v_gene: TRBV24-1

CDR3aa: CASSPPILRSYNEQFF
CDR3nt: TGTGCCAGTAGTCCTCCGATCCTACGCTCCTACAATGAGCAGTTCTTC
d_gene: NA
abundance: NA
j_gene: TRBJ2-1
v_gene: TRBV19

CDR3aa: CASSLGGTGEGNEQFF
CDR3nt: TGTGCCAGCAGCTTAGGGGGGACAGGGGAGGGCAATGAGCAGTTCTTC
d_gene: TRBD1
abundance: NA
j_gene: TRBJ2-1
v_gene: TRBV11-2

CDR3aa: CASSSQGLAGTGELFF
CDR3nt: TGCGCCAGCAGCTCCCAGGGACTAGCTGGAACAGGGGAGCTGTTTTTT
d_gene: TRBD2
abundance: NA
j_gene: TRBJ2-2
v_gene: TRBV5-1

CDR3aa: CASSLYRASNEKLFF
CDR3nt: TGTGCCAGCAGTTTATACAGGGCCTCTAATGAAAAACTGTTTTTT
d_gene: NA
abundance: once
j_gene: TRBJ1-4
v_gene: TRBV28

CDR3aa: CASSKQGVGSGANVLTF
CDR3nt: TGTGCCAGTAGTAAACAGGGGGTGGGCTCTGGGGCCAACGTCCTGACTTTC
d_gene: TRBD1
abundance: NA
j_gene: TRBJ2-6
v_gene: TRBV19

CDR3aa: CASSSAQVLVDGYTF
CDR3nt: TGTGCCAGCAGCTCCGCCCAGGTATTGGTCGATGGCTACACCTTC
d_gene: NA
abundance: NA
j_gene: TRBJ1-2
v_gene: TRBV5-6

CDR3aa: CATRDNSYEQYF
CDR3nt: TGCGCCACGAGGGACAACTCCTACGAGCAGTACTTC
d_gene: NA
abundance: NA
j_gene: TRBJ2-7
v_gene: TRBV10-2